Described below is a single T cell receptor (beta chain) sequence and its context. Its antigen is currently unknown. Collection occurred without any documented infections or immune events in donors. The length of the CDR3 is 13 residues. V lost 4 bases and J lost 7, with 12 bases in between. Germline assignment: CDR1 SGHRS and CDR2 YFSETQ. This entry comes from a study of identifying expanded T cells in peripheral blood. Assay: immunoSEQ multiplex PCR; the TCRdb copy retains only in-frame clones and omits some. The profile shows about 58,000 clones, about 80% of them singletons. Points from the study as a whole: Across healthy donors, higher total template counts meant significantly greater approximately two-week count variance. About 1.2 clones differed between technical replicates, versus around 15 and 19 over time.

Material for sequencing was blood. The chain couples TRBV5-1 to TRBJ2-1; D possibly corresponds to TRBD2 (5 bases). This sequence was found in a person aged 18 to 75 in good health. The chain's CDR3 is CASSPRTGNEQFF. The CDR3 DNA sequence: TGCGCCAGCAGCCCCCGGACTGGAAATGAGCAGTTCTTC.